This T cell receptor (beta chain) was identified in a study of blood T cell repertoires in COVID-19. The wider study: The United States, Italy and Spain supplied acute and convalescent COVID-19 samples. Sample material is recorded as cDNA or gDNA derived from T cells, B-cell-depleted T cells, or PBMCs.

V lost 0 bases and J 1 base, leaving 16 bases between the germline ends. The germline gives CDR1 MGHDK, CDR2 SYGVNS. The CDR3 is 18 amino acids. In the authors' workflow: Reference gene primers were amplified, and this amplification served to estimate nucleated cell counts. Assay: immunoSEQ multiplex PCR; the TCRdb copy retains only in-frame clones and omits some. V and J calls and clone size come straight from that table; D and trimming were deduced from the DNA. The data show 150,000 to 200,000 clones, 80% to 90% seen once. J is TRBJ2-4 and V is TRBV25-1; possibly TRBD1 for D (6 bases). Sequenced sample: peripheral blood. This receptor was identified in a man between 18 and 29 years old who had recovered from COVID-19. The CDR3 region is CASSEYEGRGLAKNIQYF. CDR3 nucleotide sequence: TGTGCCAGCAGTGAATATGAAGGCAGGGGCCTTGCCAAAAACATTCAGTACTTC.